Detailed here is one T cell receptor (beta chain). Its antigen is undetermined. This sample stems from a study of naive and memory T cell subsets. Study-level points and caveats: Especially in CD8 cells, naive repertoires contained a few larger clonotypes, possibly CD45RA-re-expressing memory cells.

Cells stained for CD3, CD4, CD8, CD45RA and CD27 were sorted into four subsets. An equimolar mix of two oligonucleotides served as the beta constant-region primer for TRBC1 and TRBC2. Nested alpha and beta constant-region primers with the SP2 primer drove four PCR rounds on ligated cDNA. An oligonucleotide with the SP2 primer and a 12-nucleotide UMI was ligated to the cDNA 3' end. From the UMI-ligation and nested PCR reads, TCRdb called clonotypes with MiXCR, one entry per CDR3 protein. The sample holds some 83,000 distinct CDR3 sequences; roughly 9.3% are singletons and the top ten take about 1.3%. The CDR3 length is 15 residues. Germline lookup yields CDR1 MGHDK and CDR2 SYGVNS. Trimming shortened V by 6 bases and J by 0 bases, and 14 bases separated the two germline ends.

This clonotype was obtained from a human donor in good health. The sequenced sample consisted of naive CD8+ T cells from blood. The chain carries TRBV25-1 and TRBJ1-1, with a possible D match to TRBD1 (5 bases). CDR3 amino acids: CASRPTRQLNTEAFF. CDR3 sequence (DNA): TGTGCCAGCAGACCAACCCGACAGCTGAACACTGAAGCTTTCTTT. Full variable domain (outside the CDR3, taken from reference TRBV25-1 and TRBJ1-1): EADIYQTPRYLVIGTGKKITLECSQTMGHDKMYWYQQDPGMELHLIHYSYGVNSTEKGDLSSESTVSRIRTEHFPLTLESARPSHTSQYLCASRPTRQLNTEAFFGQGTRLTVV.